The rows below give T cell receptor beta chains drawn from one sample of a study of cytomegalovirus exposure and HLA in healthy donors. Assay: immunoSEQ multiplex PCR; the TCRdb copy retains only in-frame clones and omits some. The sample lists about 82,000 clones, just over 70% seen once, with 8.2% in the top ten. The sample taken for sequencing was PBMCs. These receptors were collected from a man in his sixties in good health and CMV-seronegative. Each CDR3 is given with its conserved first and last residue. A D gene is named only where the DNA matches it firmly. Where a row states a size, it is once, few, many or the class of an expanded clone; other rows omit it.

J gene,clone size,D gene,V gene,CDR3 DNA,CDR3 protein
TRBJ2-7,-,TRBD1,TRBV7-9,TGTGCCAGCACCTCGGACAGGGGCGAGCAGTACTTC,CASTSDRGEQYF
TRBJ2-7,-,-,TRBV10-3,TGTGCCATCAGTGAGTCCGGCGGGACCTACGAGCAGTACTTC,CAISESGGTYEQYF
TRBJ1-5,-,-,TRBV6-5,TGTGCCAGCAGTTCGTGGGGAGAAGGTCAGCCCCAGCATTTT,CASSSWGEGQPQHF
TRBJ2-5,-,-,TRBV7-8,TGTGCCAGCAGCCTAGGCCTAGCGCCGGAAGAGACCCAGTACTTC,CASSLGLAPEETQYF
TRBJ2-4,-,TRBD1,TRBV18,TGTGCCAGCTCTTATGGGACAGGGAGCGGGTCCAAAAACATTCAGTACTTC,CASSYGTGSGSKNIQYF
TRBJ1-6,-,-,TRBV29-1,TGCAGCGTTGATAGGGGGGGCGGCTCCCCCCTCCACTTT,CSVDRGGGSPLHF
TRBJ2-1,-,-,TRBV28,TGTGCCAGCAGTAGCCATGGAGGCTCCTACAATGAGCAGTTCTTC,CASSSHGGSYNEQFF
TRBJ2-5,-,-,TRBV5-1,TGCGCCAGCAGCGCCCAGGGGGAGACCCAGTACTTC,CASSAQGETQYF
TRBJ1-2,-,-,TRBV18,TGTGCCAGCTCACCCCGGGGAGGGGAAAGGAGTGGCTACACCTTC,CASSPRGGERSGYTF
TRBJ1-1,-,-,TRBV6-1,TGTGCCAGCAGCTCAGGGCTCATGAACACTGAAGCTTTCTTT,CASSSGLMNTEAFF
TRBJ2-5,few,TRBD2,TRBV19,TGTGCCAGTAGTATTAGACTAGCGGGAGAGACCCAGTACTTC,CASSIRLAGETQYF
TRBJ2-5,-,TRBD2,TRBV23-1,TGCGCCAGCATCCCGGGACTAGAAGAGACCCAGTACTTC,CASIPGLEETQYF
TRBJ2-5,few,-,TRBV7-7,TGTGCTAGCAGCTTCAACAGCCAAGAGACCCAGTACTTC,CASSFNSQETQYF
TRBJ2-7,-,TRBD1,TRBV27,TGTGCCAGCGGAGACAGGGGCTTATCCTACGAGCAGTACTTC,CASGDRGLSYEQYF
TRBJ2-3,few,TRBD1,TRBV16,TGTGCCAGCAGCCAATCAGGCGGACAGGGAGCAGATACGCAGTATTTT,CASSQSGGQGADTQYF
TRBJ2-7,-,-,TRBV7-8,TGTGCCAGCAGCTTAGCGGGACTTGGGGGAACTTGGGACGAGCAGTACTTC,CASSLAGLGGTWDEQYF
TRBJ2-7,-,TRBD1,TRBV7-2,TGTGCCAGCAGCTTAGGGACAGGGGGAATCAACGAGCAGTACTTC,CASSLGTGGINEQYF
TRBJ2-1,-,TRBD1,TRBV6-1,TGTGCCACCACCTCCGGGACAGTTAACAATGAGCAGTTCTTC,CATTSGTVNNEQFF
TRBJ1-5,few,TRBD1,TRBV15,TGTGCCACCAGGGACAGGGCGGTAGGAAGCAATCAGCCCCAGCATTTT,CATRDRAVGSNQPQHF